The clone carrying this T cell receptor beta chain was counted between two and nine times. Its antigen remains unknown. Per the authors' pipeline: Clonotypes per individual ranged from about 95,000 to nearly 500,000. Using its own MiXCR run on the 5' RACE reads, TCRdb lists one record per CDR3 protein. The V and J calls follow TCRdb's processing rather than the paper's. The sample shows 350,000 to 400,000 distinct CDR3 sequences, roughly 31% of them seen only once. This specimen belongs to a study of identical twins' blood T cells. Across the study: Some 52 million reads came from around twelve libraries, six alpha, six beta. Regarding the study as a whole: Top TCRbeta clonotypes were shared more with twin than unrelated donors.

The CDR3 consists of 11 residues. The V end was cut by 4 bases, the J end by 5 bases, with 9 bases between. The germline CDR1 and CDR2 sequences are SQVTM and ANQGSEA. The gene calls are TRBV29-1 and TRBJ2-7, with a weak D call TRBD1 (5 bases). The TCR originated in a woman between 18 and 49 years old in good health. Sequencing was carried out using PBMCs. The CDR3 loop is CSVGQDNEQYF. DNA of the CDR3: TGCAGCGTTGGGCAGGACAACGAGCAGTACTTC.